The clone carrying this T cell receptor beta chain was seen ten or more times. What it binds is not known. The data were obtained in a study of CD8 T cells in ankylosing spondylitis. J was trimmed by 8 bases and V by 1 base; bases with no gene match: 7. Germline values: CDR1 SQVTM, CDR2 ANQGSEA. The CDR3 spans 13 residues. Whole-study results and caveats: Disease-associated clonotypes exhibited CD8+ identity and were relatively infrequent in peripheral blood.

TCRdb called the 5' RACE reads again in MiXCR, with one record for every CDR3 protein. The data show about 320,000 distinct CDR3 sequences, with approximately 10% seen just once and 9.1% held by the top ten. What was sequenced was blood, either unsorted or a sorted T cell fraction (not recorded which). The rearrangement joins TRBV29-1 to TRBJ1-2, with TRBD1 identical over 7 bases. This sequence was found in a female donor with ankylosing spondylitis or in good health (not recorded which). Here the CDR3 reads CSVEARQGDGYTF. In nucleotides, the CDR3 is TGCAGCGTTGAAGCTCGACAGGGAGACGGCTACACCTTC.